The source of this TCR beta chain is a study of T-cell memory formation after mild COVID-19. Study as a whole: TCR clusters mostly belonged to single donors.

One entry per CDR3 protein, called by TCRdb with MiXCR from the 5' RACE reads. The data hold about 200,000 distinct CDR3 sequences, with roughly 10% observed a single time. The CDR3 totals 12 residues. V lost 1 base to trimming and J lost 7 bases, with 7 bases between them. Germline lookup yields CDR1 SGHDN and CDR2 FVKESK. This receptor was identified in a man aged 18-30 years who had mild COVID-19 (a few samples of this study predate the infection). Cell type and time point are not known. The sample consisted of PBMCs or a T cell subset sorted from them (not recorded which). J is TRBJ2-5 and V is TRBV14; D is uncertain. The CDR3 nucleotides are TGTGCCAGCAGCCAAGGAGCTCGGACCCAGTACTTC. Translated: CASSQGARTQYF.